The 30 T cell receptor beta chains below come from one sample, sequenced in a study of siplizumab effects on memory and regulatory T cells (dated by TCRdb to between 2017 and 2020). Libraries came from the immunoSEQ multiplex PCR assay. The immuneACCESS repertoire file appears here via TCRdb, limited to in-frame rearrangements. These files lack a portion of the clones; in checked studies, under half of the deficit traces to unresolved V genes, and the cause of the others is not known. The table for this sample lists fewer than 120,000 clones; roughly 92% of them were counted only once. The biggest ten clones account for approximately 1.2% of the sample. What was sequenced was CD4+ T cells sorted from blood. The receptors shown here come from a human donor in good health.

The chain combines TRBV10-3 with TRBJ2-1; no clear D gene. The germline V gene has CDR1 ENHRY and CDR2 SYGVKD. This CDR3 is built from 15 residues. The V end was cut by 7 bases, the J end by 5 bases, with 18 bases between. The CDR3 nucleotides are TGTGCCATCAAATCTGGAGACCATATAAACAATGAGCAGTTCTTC. Its translation is CAIKSGDHINNEQFF.

V usage is TRBV4-1 and J usage is TRBJ1-5, with a tentative D call TRBD1 (5 bases). The length of the CDR3 is 16 residues. Trimming shortened V by 0 bases and J by 2 bases, and 11 bases separated the two germline ends. Germline V gene sequence: CDR1 MGHRA, CDR2 YSYEKL. The CDR3 sequence is CASSQDGGFGNQPQHF. Written as DNA, the CDR3 is TGCGCCAGCAGCCAAGATGGGGGGTTCGGCAATCAGCCCCAGCATTTT.

Written as DNA, the CDR3 is TGTGCCAGCAGTCACCGGGACGCCTATGGCTACACCTTC. This sequence encodes CASSHRDAYGYTF. The rearrangement uses TRBV6-5 and TRBJ1-2; D is possibly TRBD1 (5 bases). V was cut by 5 bases and J by 4 bases, with 11 bases left in between. The CDR3 is 13 residues long. Per the germline V gene, CDR1 is MNHEY and CDR2 is SVGAGI.

The gene calls are TRBV7-2 and TRBJ2-7, with D tentatively TRBD1 (7 bases). The ends were cut back, 4 bases at V and 3 bases at J, with 25 bases in the middle. Germline CDR1 SGHTA, CDR2 FQGNSA. This CDR3 region has 18 residues. CDR3 nucleotide sequence: TGTGCCAGCAGCTCTTACCCAGGGCGACAGGGAGGAAGCTACGAGCAGTACTTC. Translated: CASSSYPGRQGGSYEQYF.

The chain joins TRBV18 to TRBJ2-7; TRBD2 agrees at 7 bases. The CDR3 has 16 residues. Germline V gene data show CDR1 as KGHSH and CDR2 as LQKENI. After removal of 3 bases from V and 0 bases from J, the junction contained 8 bases not matched to a gene. In nucleotides, the CDR3 is TGTGCCAGCTCACCTCTTCCCGGGACTAACTCCTACGAGCAGTACTTC. This encodes CASSPLPGTNSYEQYF.

This clone was observed a single time. The rearrangement uses TRBV6-5 and TRBJ1-1; D is possibly TRBD1 (5 bases). The CDR3 runs to 14 residues. Trimming removed 0 bases at V and 4 bases at J, with 9 bases between. The germline CDR1 and CDR2 sequences are MNHEY and SVGAGI. Here the CDR3 reads CASSYSRGPTEAFF. CDR3 nucleotide sequence: TGTGCCAGCAGTTACTCGAGGGGCCCCACTGAAGCTTTCTTT.

V usage is TRBV11-2 and J usage is TRBJ1-1; D is unclear. Trimming cost V 1 base and J 0 bases, with 6 bases left between them. This CDR3 spans 14 amino acids. Per the germline V gene, CDR1 is SGHAT and CDR2 is FQNNGV. Here the CDR3 DNA reads TGTGCCAGCAGCTTAGTGGAGGTGAACACTGAAGCTTTCTTT. This encodes CASSLVEVNTEAFF.

The chain uses TRBV29-1 and TRBJ1-1; tentatively, D is TRBD1 (5 bases). Germline CDR1 reads SQVTM; CDR2 reads ANQGSEA. V shed 6 bases and J shed 11 bases, with 22 bases lying between them. The CDR3 has 13 amino acids. The CDR3: CSVMGGDSLKAFF. Here the CDR3 DNA reads TGCAGCGTGATGGGGGGAGACTCACTGAAGGCTTTCTTT.

J is TRBJ1-5 and V is TRBV19; a weak D match, TRBD1 (6 bases). Germline V gene lookup returns CDR1 LNHDA and CDR2 SQIVND (reference sequence). This CDR3 spans 15 amino acids. Trimming took off 3 bases at V and 4 bases at J, with 13 bases between the two ends. CDR3: CASSIFRGGNQPQHF. CDR3 DNA sequence: TGTGCCAGTAGTATTTTCAGGGGTGGGAATCAGCCCCAGCATTTT.

V usage is TRBV9 and J usage is TRBJ2-3; TRBD2 aligns across 8 bases. Germline V gene data show CDR1 as SGDLS and CDR2 as YYNGEE. V shed 4 bases and J 5 bases; nucleotides not matched to a gene: 12. The CDR3 loop spans 16 amino acids. CDR3 sequence reads: CASSYGPAGARDTQYF. The CDR3, as DNA: TGTGCCAGCAGCTACGGCCCAGCGGGAGCTAGAGATACGCAGTATTTT.

J is TRBJ1-1 and V is TRBV15; 11 bases fit TRBD1. The CDR3 contains 15 residues. Germline V gives CDR1 LNHNV, CDR2 YYDKDF (reference sequence). The V gene end was trimmed by 5 bases and the J gene end by 4 bases; junction bases not matched to a gene: 6. CDR3: CATSAGQGASTEAFF. CDR3 coding DNA: TGTGCCACCAGCGCAGGACAGGGGGCAAGCACTGAAGCTTTCTTT. The whole variable domain, remainder taken from reference TRBV15 and TRBJ1-1, is DAMVIQNPRYQVTQFGKPVTLSCSQTLNHNVMYWYQQKSSQAPKLLFHYYDKDFNNEADTPDNFQSRRPNTSFCFLDIRSPGLGDTAMYLCATSAGQGASTEAFFGQGTRLTVV.

CDR3 nucleotide sequence: TGCGCCAGCAGCTTGGTGGGAGCGGGAGGTGGGGAGCAGTACTTC. Its protein product is CASSLVGAGGGEQYF. This chain joins TRBV5-1 and TRBJ2-7; 9 bases agree with TRBD2. The germline gives CDR1 SGHRS, CDR2 YFSETQ. The length of the CDR3 is 15 residues. V lost 0 bases, J lost 7 bases, and 8 bases stayed unmatched.

The chain is built from TRBV2 and TRBJ1-5, with D possibly TRBD1 on 6 matching bases. The V end was cut by 0 bases, the J end by 6 bases, with 12 bases between. Germline-derived CDR1 and CDR2 are SNHLY and FYNNEI. The CDR3 totals 15 residues. The CDR3: CASSEASGGSQPQHF. The CDR3 DNA reads TGTGCCAGCAGTGAAGCCTCGGGGGGCAGTCAGCCCCAGCATTTT.

The chain is built from TRBV7-9 and TRBJ2-3, with D hard to call. CDR3 length equals 14 residues. CDR1 is SEHNR and CDR2 is FQNEAQ in the germline V gene (reference sequence). With 5 bases removed from V and 2 bases from J, the gap between germline ends came to 11 bases. The CDR3 spells CASSKLVSTDTQYF. CDR3 nucleotides: TGTGCCAGCAGCAAGTTGGTTTCCACAGATACGCAGTATTTT. Filled out from reference TRBV7-9 and TRBJ2-3, the complete variable domain reads DTGVSQNPRHKITKRGQNVTFRCDPISEHNRLYWYRQTLGQGPEFLTYFQNEAQLEKSRLLSDRFSAERPKGSFSTLEIQRTEQGDSAMYLCASSKLVSTDTQYFGPGTRLTVL.

The rearrangement joins TRBV6-6 to TRBJ2-2, with 10 bases lining up with TRBD2. V lost 6 bases and J lost 4; bases outside the gene matches: 2. Per the germline V gene, CDR1 is MNHNY and CDR2 is SVGAGI (reference sequence). This CDR3 spans 14 amino acids. CDR3 DNA: TGTGCCAGCAGCGCTAGCGGGAGCACCGGGGAGCTGTTTTTT. Translation: CASSASGSTGELFF.

The chain recombines TRBV18 with TRBJ2-5, with 8 bases aligning to TRBD2. The trim removed 3 bases at V and 2 bases at J, leaving 5 bases unmatched. Germline assignment: CDR1 KGHSH and CDR2 LQKENI. This CDR3 is built from 15 residues. Here the CDR3 reads CASSPNPGGQETQYF. As DNA, the CDR3 is TGTGCCAGCTCACCGAACCCGGGGGGGCAAGAGACCCAGTACTTC.

The rearrangement links TRBV4-1 to TRBJ1-6; no firm D call. Per the germline V gene, CDR1 is MGHRA and CDR2 is YSYEKL. This CDR3 is built from 16 residues. The ends were cut back, 0 bases at V and 9 bases at J, with 15 bases in the middle. The CDR3 loop is CASSQDQARAGSPLHF. CDR3 sequence (DNA): TGCGCCAGCAGCCAAGATCAGGCCCGGGCGGGTTCACCCCTCCACTTT.

The J gene is TRBJ1-3, the V gene TRBV5-1; D perhaps matches TRBD1 (5 bases). V was cut by 4 bases and J by 0 bases, with 17 bases left in between. CDR3 length: 17 residues. Germline CDR1 and CDR2: SGHRS and YFSETQ. In DNA, the CDR3 is TGCGCCAGCAGCCTCCAAGGACCGGACACCTCTGGAAACACCATATATTTT. It is translated as CASSLQGPDTSGNTIYF.

This chain uses TRBV5-1 with TRBJ1-4; D unresolved. V was trimmed by 5 bases and J by 0 bases, leaving 11 bases between them. CDR1 is SGHRS, CDR2 YFSETQ, per germline. The CDR3 consists of 15 residues. The CDR3 bases are TGCGCCAGCAGAGAGGACCCGTCAACTAATGAAAAACTGTTTTTT. Encoded protein: CASREDPSTNEKLFF.

CDR3 residues: CASSIPRAGANVLTF. The CDR3 DNA is TGTGCCAGTAGTATTCCGAGGGCTGGGGCCAACGTCCTGACTTTC. The V gene is TRBV19, the J gene TRBJ2-6; D may be TRBD2 (5 bases). CDR1 and CDR2 from the germline V gene are LNHDA and SQIVND (reference sequence). This CDR3 is built from 15 residues. V lost 3 bases to trimming and J lost 2 bases, with 8 bases between them.

This sequence joins TRBV11-2 and TRBJ2-3, with D perhaps assigned TRBD1 or TRBD2 (5 bases each). Germline V gene sequence: CDR1 SGHAT, CDR2 FQNNGV. The CDR3 spans 17 residues. V gave up 2 bases and J gave up 5 bases, with 20 bases separating them. CDR3 bases: TGTGCCAGCAGCTTAAGGGGAGCAGGGAATGAAGTAGATACGCAGTATTTT. Amino acids: CASSLRGAGNEVDTQYF.

The rearrangement joins TRBV5-6 to TRBJ2-7, with 7 bases identical to TRBD2. The trim removed 5 bases at V and 1 base at J, leaving 12 bases unmatched. The CDR3 length is 16 residues. CDR1 SGHDT and CDR2 YYEEEE come from the germline V gene. Here the CDR3 DNA reads TGTGCCAGCAGAGGCGAGCGGGGAGCCGTGTCCTACGAGCAGTACTTC. This encodes CASRGERGAVSYEQYF.

The CDR3 is CASSASGGVKTQYF. The CDR3 DNA reads TGTGCCAGCAGTGCTAGCGGGGGGGTTAAGACCCAGTACTTC. V and J are TRBV6-5 and TRBJ2-5; TRBD2 matches at 12 bases. V lost 5 bases and J lost 6; bases outside the gene matches: 4. CDR3 length: 14 residues. In germline, CDR1 is MNHEY, CDR2 SVGAGI.

The J gene is TRBJ1-2, the V gene TRBV6-1; D might be TRBD1 (6 bases). The V gene's germline CDR1 is MNHNS and CDR2 SASEGT. Trimming took 8 bases from V and 4 from J, leaving 17 bases between them. The CDR3 sequence is 14 residues long. The CDR3 nucleotides are TGTGCCAGCGGTACAGGGATTCCCGCCTATGGCTACACCTTC. This translates into CASGTGIPAYGYTF.

The J gene is TRBJ2-4, the V gene TRBV27, with D possibly matching TRBD2 (6 bases). Germline values: CDR1 MNHEY, CDR2 SMNVEV (reference sequence). With 5 bases removed from V and 0 bases from J, the gap between germline ends came to 32 bases. This CDR3 is 22 amino acids long. The CDR3, as DNA: TGTGCCAGCAGTCAATTGACGCGGGACGGCGGTCCGGTCCTTAGAGCCAAAAACATTCAGTACTTC. Translated, it gives CASSQLTRDGGPVLRAKNIQYF.

This chain uses TRBV30 with TRBJ1-1; the D is unclear. This CDR3 is built from 13 residues. The germline CDR1 and CDR2 sequences are GTSNPN and SVGIG (reference sequence). V was shortened by 2 bases and J by 0 bases, with 7 bases between the two germline ends. The CDR3 is CAWSIVLNTEAFF. In nucleotides, the CDR3 is TGTGCCTGGAGTATAGTGCTGAACACTGAAGCTTTCTTT.

In this sample, this clone turned up many times. Other DNA sequences in the sample encode the same CDR3. The rearrangement links TRBV6-5 to TRBJ1-2; 11 nucleotides agree with TRBD1. The germline V gene has CDR1 MNHEY and CDR2 SVGAGI. V shed 2 bases, J shed 5 bases, and the junction held 1 base outside the gene matches. CDR3 size: 14 residues. The CDR3 loop is CASSYGTGGYGYTF. As DNA, the CDR3 is TGTGCCAGCAGTTACGGGACAGGGGGTTATGGCTACACCTTC.

The CDR3 DNA reads as TGTGCCAGCAGCCCAACTAGTTCCAGGGATACGCAGTATTTT. It translates to CASSPTSSRDTQYF. The rearrangement uses TRBV14 and TRBJ2-3; a possible D gene is TRBD2 (5 bases). CDR1 and CDR2 from the germline V gene are SGHDN and FVKESK. The CDR3 has 14 amino acids. V dropped 4 bases and J dropped 6 bases, with 14 bases sitting between them.

The genes are TRBV5-6 and TRBJ2-5; D is uncertain. Germline V CDR1 and CDR2: SGHDT, YYEEEE. The CDR3 covers 14 residues. V lost 0 bases, J lost 1 base, and 7 bases lay in between. The CDR3 nucleotides are TGTGCCAGCAGCTTGGAGTCAGTCCAAGAGACCCAGTACTTC. Protein sequence: CASSLESVQETQYF.

V usage is TRBV19 and J usage is TRBJ1-2; D gene uncertain. The CDR3 loop spans 14 amino acids. Germline V gene sequence: CDR1 LNHDA, CDR2 SQIVND (reference sequence). Trimming cost V 7 bases and J 2 bases, with 14 bases left between them. The CDR3 sequence: CASTLTSGNYGYTF. In DNA form, the CDR3 reads TGTGCCAGTACCCTGACTTCAGGCAACTATGGCTACACCTTC.